Here is one TCR beta chain with its context. This CDR3 has 15 residues. Trimming took off 1 base at V and 4 bases at J, with 14 bases between the two ends. This record comes from a study of blood T cell repertoires in COVID-19. In the original processing: Estimation of nucleated cell counts was performed using reference gene primer amplification. TCRdb keeps only in-frame clones here, not all; method: immunoSEQ multiplex PCR. The V and J calls and clone size are taken from that table; D and trimming were inferred from the DNA. Found here are about 230,000 clones, roughly 83% of them singletons; the top ten hold around 2.6%.

V and J are TRBV5-3 and TRBJ1-2; maybe TRBD1 (5 bases). TRBV5-3 is treated as an ORF (open reading frame) with a function not yet certain. The source is a woman between 65 and 79 years old with active or convalescent COVID-19. Sequencing was performed on peripheral blood. CDR3 amino acids: CARSLRSGQGYGYTF. In DNA, the CDR3 is TGTGCCAGAAGCTTGAGGTCAGGACAAGGCTATGGCTACACCTTC.